This T cell receptor beta chain is from a study of blood T cell repertoires in COVID-19. Study overall: Whether acute or convalescent, the COVID-19 samples came from the United States, Italy and Spain. Sources were T cells, B-cell-depleted T cells, or PBMCs; the material itself was cDNA or gDNA.

In the original analysis: Estimates of nucleated cell counts were drawn from the amplification of reference gene primers. Profiling relied on immunoSEQ multiplex PCR, and the TCRdb table lists in-frame clones only, not all of them. V, J and clone size were drawn from that table, and D and trimming were deduced from the DNA. The top ten clones hold about an eighth of a sample with 270,000 or so clones, roughly 85% of them seen once. Germline V gene sequence: CDR1 KGHSH, CDR2 LQKENI. V was cut by 4 bases and J by 6 bases, with 7 bases left in between. The CDR3 has 12 amino acids. Sequenced input: peripheral blood. The chain recombines TRBV18 with TRBJ2-1; D not certain. The source is a human donor in a cohort sampled during active COVID-19. CDR3 in DNA: TGTGCCAGCTCACGGCCAGGCAATGAGCAGTTCTTC. It specifies CASSRPGNEQFF.